This T cell receptor (beta chain) was identified during a study of memory CD4+ T cells and cytomegalovirus serostatus. Of note for this clone: Its antigen is undetermined.

Methods used by the authors: Out-of-frame sequences were removed, leaving roughly 2.1 million distinct TCRbeta sequences. The method was immunoSEQ multiplex PCR; TCRdb's version includes in-frame clones alone and lacks a portion of them. V, J and clone size were drawn from that table, and D and trimming were deduced from the DNA. The table lists about 75,000 clones, 60% to 80% of them singletons. The sort gate was single viable CD3+CD4+CD8-CD45RO+ cells for memory CD4+ T cells. After thawing, CD4+ T cells were positively selected. Study-wide findings and caveats: The CMV-associated TCR signature appears largely within the CD4+ memory repertoire. Each of approximately 70 CMV-associated TCRbeta sequences occurred in one to five individuals.

Sequencing used memory CD4+ T cells from blood. The TCR was taken from an adult in good health and CMV-seropositive.

DNA for the CDR3: TGTGCCGGAGAAACGGGGAGCTCCTACAATGAGCAGTTCTTC. The encoded protein is CAGETGSSYNEQFF. The chain links TRBV7-9 to TRBJ2-1; tentative D call: TRBD2 (5 bases). This CDR3 comprises 14 residues. Trimming removed 11 bases at V and 0 bases at J, with 14 bases between. Per the germline V gene, CDR1 is SEHNR and CDR2 is FQNEAQ (reference sequence).